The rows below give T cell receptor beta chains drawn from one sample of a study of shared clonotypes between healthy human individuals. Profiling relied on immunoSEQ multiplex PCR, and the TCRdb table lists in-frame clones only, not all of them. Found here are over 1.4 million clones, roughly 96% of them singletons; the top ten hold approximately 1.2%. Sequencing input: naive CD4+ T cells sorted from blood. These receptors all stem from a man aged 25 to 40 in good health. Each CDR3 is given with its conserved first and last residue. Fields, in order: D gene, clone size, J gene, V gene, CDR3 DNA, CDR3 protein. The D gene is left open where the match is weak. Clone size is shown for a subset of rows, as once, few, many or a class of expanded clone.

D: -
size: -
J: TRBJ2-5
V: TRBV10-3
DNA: TGTGCCATCCGAGACACCCAAGAGACCCAGTACTTC
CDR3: CAIRDTQETQYF

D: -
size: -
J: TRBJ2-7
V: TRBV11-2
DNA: TGTGCCAGCAGCTCCTCCACCCTCGGCTCCTACGAGCAGTACTTC
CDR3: CASSSSTLGSYEQYF

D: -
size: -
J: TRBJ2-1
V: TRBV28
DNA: TGTGCCAGCACCCCCTTAACGCGGCAGAACAATGAGCAGTTCTTC
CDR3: CASTPLTRQNNEQFF

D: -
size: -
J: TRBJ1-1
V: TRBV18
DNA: TGTGCCAGCTCACCCGTCAATGCTGAAGCTTTCTTT
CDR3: CASSPVNAEAFF

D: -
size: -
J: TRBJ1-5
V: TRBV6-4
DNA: TGTGCCAGCAGTGACTCCTTGTGGGAGGGGCGAACTCGACCCCAGCATTTT
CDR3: CASSDSLWEGRTRPQHF

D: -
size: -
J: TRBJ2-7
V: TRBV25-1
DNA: TGTGCCAGCAGTGAATCTAGGGGTGGGGTAGACGAGCAGTACTTC
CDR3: CASSESRGGVDEQYF

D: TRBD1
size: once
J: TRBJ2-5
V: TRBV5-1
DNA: TGCGCCAGCAGCTTGGCGGGGACAGGCCTTCAAGAGACCCAGTACTTC
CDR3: CASSLAGTGLQETQYF

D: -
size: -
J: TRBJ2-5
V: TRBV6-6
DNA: TGTGCCAGCAGTGGTGGTCCAGGGGCCCAAGAGACCCAGTACTTC
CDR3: CASSGGPGAQETQYF

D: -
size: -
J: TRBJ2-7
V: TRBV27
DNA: TGTGCCAGCTCCCCTTCGGGCTACGAGCAGTACTTC
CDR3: CASSPSGYEQYF

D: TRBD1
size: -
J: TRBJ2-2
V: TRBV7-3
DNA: TGTGCCAGCAGCTTAATGGGCAGGGGGCCCGGGGAGCTGTTTTTT
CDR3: CASSLMGRGPGELFF

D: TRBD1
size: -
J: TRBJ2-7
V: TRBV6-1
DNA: TGTGCCAGCAGGAACCGGGACAGGATGAACTACGAGCAGTACTTC
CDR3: CASRNRDRMNYEQYF

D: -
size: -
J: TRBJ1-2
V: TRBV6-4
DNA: TGTGCCCGAGGGACCCCAAGTCACTATGGCTACACCTTC
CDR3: CARGTPSHYGYTF

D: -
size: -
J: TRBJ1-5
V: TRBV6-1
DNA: TGTGCCAGCACCCTGAACAAGAATCAGCCCCAGCATTTT
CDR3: CASTLNKNQPQHF

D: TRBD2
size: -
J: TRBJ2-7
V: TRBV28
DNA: TGTGCCAGCAGTTCCCGGACTAGTAGAGACTACGAGCAGTACTTC
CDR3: CASSSRTSRDYEQYF

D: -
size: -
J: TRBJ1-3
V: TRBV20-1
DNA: TGCAGTGTAACTGACCAAAACACCATATATTTT
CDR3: CSVTDQNTIYF

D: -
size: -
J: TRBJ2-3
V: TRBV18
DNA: TGTGCCAGCTCACCTTCCCGTAGGGCCCCGCAGTATTTT
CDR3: CASSPSRRAPQYF

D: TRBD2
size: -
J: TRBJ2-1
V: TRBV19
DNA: TGTGCCAGTAGTATAGGTTTGGGGGGGACCCTGGTGTTCTTC
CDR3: CASSIGLGGTLVFF

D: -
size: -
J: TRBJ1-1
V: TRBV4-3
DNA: TGCGCCAGCAGCCAAGATGGCAGGAGCGGCACTGAAGCTTTCTTT
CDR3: CASSQDGRSGTEAFF

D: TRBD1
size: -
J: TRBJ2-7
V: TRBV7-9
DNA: TGTGCCAGCAGCCATAGGACAGGAATAGACTACGAGCAGTACTTC
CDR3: CASSHRTGIDYEQYF

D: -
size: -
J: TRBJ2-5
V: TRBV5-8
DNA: TGTGCCAGCAGCCCCCAAGAGACCCAGTACTTC
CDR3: CASSPQETQYF

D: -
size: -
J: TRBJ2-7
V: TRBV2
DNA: TGTGCCAGCATTTCCTACAGCTGGATGAACTACGAGCAGTACTTC
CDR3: CASISYSWMNYEQYF

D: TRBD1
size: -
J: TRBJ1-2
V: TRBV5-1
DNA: TGCGCCAGCAGCTTGTCTTCACAGGGGCTAGGCTACACCTTC
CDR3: CASSLSSQGLGYTF

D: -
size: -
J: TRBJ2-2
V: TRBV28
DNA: TGTGCCAGCAGTAGGGACACCGCGAACACCGGGGAGCTGTTTTTT
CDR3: CASSRDTANTGELFF

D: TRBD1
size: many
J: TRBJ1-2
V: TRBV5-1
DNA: TGCGCCAGCAGCGGACAGGGGCTTAACTATGGCTACACCTTC
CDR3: CASSGQGLNYGYTF

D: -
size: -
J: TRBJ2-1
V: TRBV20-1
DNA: TGCAGTGCCTCCCTGGACAATGAGCAGTTCTTC
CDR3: CSASLDNEQFF

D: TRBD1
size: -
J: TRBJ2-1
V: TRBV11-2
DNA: TGTGCCAGCAGCCGCCGGACAGGGATCGATGAGCAGTTCTTC
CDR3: CASSRRTGIDEQFF

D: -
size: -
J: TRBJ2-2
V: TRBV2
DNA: TGTGCCAGCAGGGTAGTAGCCACCGGGGAGCTGTTTTTT
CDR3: CASRVVATGELFF

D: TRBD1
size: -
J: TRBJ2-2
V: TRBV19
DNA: TGTGCCAGTAGGGTACAGGGGCGGACCGGGGAGCTGTTTTTT
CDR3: CASRVQGRTGELFF

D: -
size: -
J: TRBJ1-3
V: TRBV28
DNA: TGTGCCAGCAGAATGGCCAGCTCTGGAAACACCATATATTTT
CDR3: CASRMASSGNTIYF

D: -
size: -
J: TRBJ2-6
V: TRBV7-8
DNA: TGTGCCAGCAGCTTTGGGAACTCTGGGGCCAACGTCCTGACTTTC
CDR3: CASSFGNSGANVLTF